This T cell receptor beta chain was retrieved from a study of CD8+ T cells in alopecia areata. Study-wide results and caveats: Within the top 100, expanded CD8+ clones significantly decreased with tofacitinib, as did scalp clonality.

Reverse transcription of extracted RNA yielded cDNA, which provided the sequencing template. Produced via immunoSEQ multiplex PCR; TCRdb's table is partial and in-frame only. The table includes hundreds of thousands of clones, just over 65% detected once. The treatment here: oral pan-JAK inhibitor, 5-10 mg twice daily. About this clone: Its specificity is unknown.

The specimen comprised CD4+ T cells sorted from blood, sampled around week 46, from a patient treated with tofacitinib. The receptor was derived from a human donor with alopecia areata.

CDR3: CASSEARQGSNEQYF. CDR3 DNA sequence: TGTGCCAGCAGTGAAGCGCGGCAGGGCAGTAACGAGCAGTACTTC. The rearrangement joins TRBV2 to TRBJ2-7, with a possible D match to TRBD1 (5 bases). The CDR3 contains 15 residues. V was clipped by 0 bases and J by 5 bases, with 14 bases between them. From germline, CDR1 is SNHLY and CDR2 FYNNEI.